A selection of T cell receptor beta chains follows, all from one sample in a study of T cell responses to AZD1222 COVID-19 vaccine. Clones were sequenced by immunoSEQ multiplex PCR, and TCRdb holds only the in-frame ones, with some missing. The sample has tens of thousands of clones, about 83% seen once. Sequencing was performed on peripheral blood, taken 28 days after the second AZD1222 dose. Receptors were obtained from an adult who received the AZD1222 COVID-19 vaccine. CDR3s include the opening cysteine and the closing phenylalanine or tryptophan. Each record gives: J gene, clone size, D gene, CDR3 length, V gene, CDR3 DNA, CDR3 protein. A D gene is named only where the DNA matches it firmly. Clone size is given for some rows only: seen once, a few or many times, or a class if the clone is expanded.

TRBJ2-5,-,-,16,TRBV5-8,TGTGCCAGCAGCGTCGGGCAGGGTCGGCTCCAAGAGACCCAGTACTTC,CASSVGQGRLQETQYF
TRBJ1-6,-,-,15,TRBV2,TGTGCCAGCAGTGAAGATAGCTCCTATAATTCACCCCTCCACTTT,CASSEDSSYNSPLHF
TRBJ2-3,-,TRBD2,14,TRBV27,TGTGCCAGCACACAGTTAGCGGGGGCAGATACGCAGTATTTT,CASTQLAGADTQYF
TRBJ2-2,few,TRBD2,19,TRBV3-1/TRBV3-2,TGTGCCAGCAGCCAAGGGCTTGCGAGCGGGGGAACGAACACCGGGGAGCTGTTTTTT,CASSQGLASGGTNTGELFF
TRBJ1-4,-,-,16,TRBV6-5,TGTGCCAGCAGTTACAAGTCGGGAGTTCGGAATGAAAAACTGTTTTTT,CASSYKSGVRNEKLFF
TRBJ2-5,-,TRBD1,14,TRBV29-1,TGCAGCGTCCGCCGACAGGGTTTGGGCGAGACCCAGTACTTC,CSVRRQGLGETQYF
TRBJ1-1,-,TRBD1,11,TRBV30,TGTGCCTGGAGTGCCGGGACAGGAGCTTTCTTT,CAWSAGTGAFF
TRBJ1-2,-,TRBD1,13,TRBV6-5,TGTGCCAGCAGTTATGGACAGGACCCTGGATACACCTTC,CASSYGQDPGYTF
TRBJ2-7,-,TRBD2,13,TRBV29-1,TGCAGCGTTTTCGAGCGGGGGGTCTACGAGCAGTACTTC,CSVFERGVYEQYF
TRBJ1-1,-,-,14,TRBV14,TGTGCCAGCACCCCAGGGTTGGCGAACACTGAAGCTTTCTTT,CASTPGLANTEAFF
TRBJ2-5,-,TRBD2,15,TRBV7-2,TGTGCCAGCTCCGTGGCGGGGGGATACCAAGAGACCCAGTACTTC,CASSVAGGYQETQYF